There are a few counts of the clone carrying this T cell receptor beta chain. Profiling relied on immunoSEQ multiplex PCR, and the TCRdb table lists in-frame clones only, not all of them. The profile shows about 160,000 clones, approximately 84% of them singletons. Per germline, CDR1 MGHRA and CDR2 YSYEKL. This CDR3 contains 16 residues. V was pared by 2 bases and J by 8 bases, with 16 bases between. This specimen comes from a study of blood T cell repertoires in COVID-19. The chain carries TRBV4-1 and TRBJ1-6, with a tentative D call TRBD1 (6 bases). The sample consisted of PBMCs or T cells enriched from blood (not recorded which). This clonotype originated in a woman in her 40s with acute COVID-19. CDR3 DNA: TGCGCCAGCAGCCAATCGGACCAGGGGTGGCATTCACCCCTCCACTTT. Its translation is CASSQSDQGWHSPLHF.